By share of the sample, the clone carrying this T cell receptor (beta chain) is large. TCRdb independently ran MiXCR on the RT-PCR reads; one entry per CDR3 protein. The table includes approximately 3,000 distinct CDR3 sequences, under 5.5% detected once. V was clipped by 0 bases and J by 6 bases; unmatched bases: 13. Germline-derived CDR1 and CDR2 are LGHNA and YNFKEQ. The CDR3 runs 17 residues. The data were taken from a study of patients and donors after allogeneic stem cell transplantation. This receptor was identified in a human donor who was either an allogeneic HSCT recipient or a stem cell or donor lymphocyte infusion donor (not recorded which). It is not recorded whose cells these are; they may come from a transplant donor. Material for sequencing was blood, either unsorted or a sorted T cell fraction (not recorded which). The chain links TRBV4-2 to TRBJ2-5; 7 nucleotides align to TRBD2. CDR3: CASSQDHQAGPPKTQYF. CDR3 bases: TGTGCCAGCAGCCAAGATCACCAAGCGGGGCCCCCAAAGACCCAGTACTTC.